This entry lists 24 T cell receptor beta chains sequenced from one sample in a study of CXCR3-negative and CXCR3-positive naive CD8 T cells. Study results and limitations: Against CXCR3-negative naive cells, CXCR3-positive naive cells showed more hydrophobic TRB CDR3s.

No antigen is known for these receptors. The method, 5' RACE with UMI labels, was used to prepare the TRB cDNA libraries. With the 5' RACE reads reprocessed, TCRdb shows one record per CDR3 protein and no DNA. Its clone listing holds over 150,000 distinct CDR3 sequences. What was sequenced was naive CXCR3+ CD8+ T cells from blood. Documented subset: CD45RO-CCR7+CD27+CD95- naive CD8+ T cells expressing CXCR3 (TNR3+). Receptors originate from a human donor in good health. Some clones in this sample may be carry-over from other donors' samples.

The rearrangement uses TRBV27 and TRBJ2-7; with no DNA, the TCRdb D assignment of TRBD2 cannot be verified. The CDR3 totals 14 residues. CDR1 and CDR2 from the germline V gene are MNHEY and SMNVEV (reference sequence). CDR3 sequence reads: CASRTGGSSYEQYF.

The chain is built from TRBV20-1 and TRBJ1-2; the TCRdb D gene call, TRBD1, has no DNA to confirm it. The length of the CDR3 is 19 residues. CDR1 and CDR2 (germline): DFQATT, SNEGSKA (reference sequence). The CDR3 loop is CSAREKFGYGTVANYGYTF.

V usage is TRBV7-3 and J usage is TRBJ2-3. This CDR3 region has 16 residues. Germline CDR1 SGHTA, CDR2 FQGTGA. The CDR3 is CASSFLEGASTDTQYF.

The rearrangement uses TRBV28 and TRBJ2-5; TCRdb's D call, TRBD1, is unchecked because there is no DNA. The CDR3 is 16 residues long. The germline gives CDR1 MDHEN, CDR2 SYDVKM. The CDR3 spells CASSQRLGGFQETQYF.

CDR3 residues: CASSQFDRGPETEAFF. The J gene is TRBJ1-1, the V gene TRBV4-3. The CDR3 extends over 16 amino acids. Germline CDR1 LGHNA, CDR2 YSLEER.

This sequence joins TRBV12-3 or TRBV12-4 and TRBJ1-2. The CDR3 has 19 amino acids. CDR3 loop: CASSSKIRLTRGEDYGYTF.

The chain employs TRBV10-3 and TRBJ1-2; TCRdb outputs TRBD1, but without DNA this stays unchecked. The CDR3 length is 15 residues. The germline gives CDR1 ENHRY, CDR2 SYGVKD. The CDR3 region is CAISGGETGAYGYTF.

The chain links TRBV28 to TRBJ1-1; TCRdb reports TRBD1, a call that lacks DNA to check it against. Germline V gives CDR1 MDHEN, CDR2 SYDVKM. The CDR3 is 16 amino acids. The CDR3 reads CASSLLSPNGVTEAFF.

The chain employs TRBV5-1 and TRBJ2-5; the D gene TCRdb calls, TRBD2, cannot be checked with no DNA. Germline V CDR1 and CDR2: SGHRS, YFSETQ. The CDR3 consists of 17 residues. This chain's CDR3 is CASSLAPSPAVQETQYF.

V and J are TRBV29-1 and TRBJ2-7. The CDR3 loop spans 11 amino acids. In germline, CDR1 is SQVTM, CDR2 ANQGSEA. CDR3 sequence reads: CSVEWGFEQYF.

The chain is built from TRBV12-3 or TRBV12-4 and TRBJ2-1; without DNA, the TCRdb call of TRBD2 cannot be checked. The CDR3 spans 15 residues. The chain's CDR3 is CASSGGGASYNEQFF.

This chain uses TRBV7-8 with TRBJ2-2; TCRdb designates TRBD2, a call that cannot be tested without DNA. Per the germline V gene, CDR1 is SGHVS and CDR2 is FQNEAQ. The CDR3 totals 17 residues. The CDR3: CASSRYRGGVITGELFF.

This chain uses TRBV11-2 with TRBJ2-1; the D gene TCRdb calls, TRBD2, cannot be checked with no DNA. CDR1 and CDR2 from the germline V gene are SGHAT and FQNNGV. This CDR3 contains 15 residues. The chain's CDR3 is CASSLAGSTGYEQFF.

The chain links TRBV6-2 or TRBV6-3 to TRBJ1-5. CDR1 and CDR2 (germline): MNHEY, SVGEGT. CDR3 length: 14 residues. CDR3 region: CATERDPENQPQHF.

The chain couples TRBV3-1 to TRBJ2-5; the D call of TRBD1 rests on TCRdb alone, since no DNA is present to check it. The V gene's germline CDR1 is LGHDT and CDR2 YNNKEL (reference sequence). The CDR3 runs to 18 residues. The CDR3 loop is CASSQDVLPLGLGETQYF.

The chain is built from TRBV14 and TRBJ2-5; TCRdb's D call, TRBD2, is unchecked because there is no DNA. Germline CDR1 and CDR2: SGHDN and FVKESK. CDR3 length: 16 residues. The CDR3 here is CASSPGTSGVGETQYF.

This chain uses TRBV15 with TRBJ2-7; TCRdb's D call of TRBD1 is untestable without DNA. The CDR3 loop spans 14 amino acids. The germline CDR1 and CDR2 sequences are LNHNV and YYDKDF (reference sequence). This CDR3 reads CATSSLGQGYEQYF. Full variable domain (outside the CDR3, taken from reference TRBV15 and TRBJ2-7): DAMVIQNPRYQVTQFGKPVTLSCSQTLNHNVMYWYQQKSSQAPKLLFHYYDKDFNNEADTPDNFQSRRPNTSFCFLDIRSPGLGDTAMYLCATSSLGQGYEQYFGPGTRLTVT.

V gene TRBV7-6 combines with J gene TRBJ2-3; checking the TCRdb D call of TRBD1 is not possible without DNA. CDR1 is SGHVS, CDR2 FNYEAQ, per germline. The CDR3 spans 15 residues. This CDR3 is CASSFGGADTDTQYF.

The chain couples TRBV19 to TRBJ1-1; the D call of TRBD1 rests on TCRdb alone, since no DNA is present to check it. The CDR3 spans 14 residues. Per germline, CDR1 LNHDA and CDR2 SQIVND (reference sequence). The CDR3 protein is CASSSGTGVTEAFF.

The chain couples TRBV9 to TRBJ1-1; TCRdb's assignment of TRBD1 cannot be checked, as there is no DNA. CDR3 length: 15 residues. CDR1 and CDR2 (germline): SGDLS, YYNGEE. The CDR3 spells CASTLRADMNTEAFF.

The genes are TRBV4-3 and TRBJ2-1; TCRdb's D gene call, TRBD1, goes unchecked for lack of DNA. Looked up from germline, CDR1 is LGHNA and CDR2 is YSLEER. CDR3 length: 15 residues. This CDR3 is CASSQAGDSYNEQFF.

V is TRBV6-5 and J is TRBJ2-7; TCRdb returns TRBD1, unconfirmable since there is no DNA. The CDR3 runs 15 residues. The germline V gene encodes CDR1 MNHEY and CDR2 SVGAGI. The CDR3 here is CASSFGQGTLYEQYF.

V and J are TRBV25-1 and TRBJ2-7; TCRdb outputs TRBD2, but without DNA this stays unchecked. Germline CDR1 is MGHDK and CDR2 is SYGVNS. CDR3 size: 17 residues. The CDR3 region is CASSEYIVARDSYEQYF.

V usage is TRBV27 and J usage is TRBJ2-5; TCRdb's D gene call, TRBD1, goes unchecked for lack of DNA. The CDR3 has 16 residues. Germline V CDR1 and CDR2: MNHEY, SMNVEV (reference sequence). CDR3: CASSANRDRVQETQYF.